Shown below are 12 T cell receptor beta chains from a single sample sequenced in a study of blood T cell repertoires in COVID-19 (dated by TCRdb to the early 2020s). Receptors were amplified or captured by the immunoSEQ multiplex PCR assay. The clones in this table, taken by TCRdb from immuneACCESS, are in-frame only. Not every clone is retained; where verified, under half of the shortfall comes from an unresolved V gene, and the cause of the rest is unknown. The sample includes 250,000 or so clones, with about 86% observed a single time. The biggest ten clones account for around 3.5% of the sample. The sample consisted of PBMCs or T cells enriched from blood (not recorded which). The receptors were sampled from a man between 50 and 59 years old who had recovered from COVID-19.

V gene TRBV27 combines with J gene TRBJ1-1; D may be TRBD1 (6 bases). The V gene lost 6 bases and the J gene lost 3 bases, with 14 bases spanning the gap. This CDR3 has 14 amino acids. The germline gives CDR1 MNHEY, CDR2 SMNVEV (reference sequence). CDR3 amino acids: CASRTGEFYTEAFF. CDR3 DNA sequence: TGTGCCAGCAGGACAGGCGAGTTTTACACTGAAGCTTTCTTT.

This sequence joins TRBV6-2 or TRBV6-3 and TRBJ2-1; 10 bases are a match to TRBD2. Germline loops: CDR1 MNHEY, CDR2 SVGEGT. The CDR3 is 20 amino acids. Germline trimming cut 6 bases from V and 0 bases from J; bases unmatched to any gene: 17. The CDR3 sequence: CASSPPWVAGGLSSYNEQFF. Here the CDR3 DNA reads TGTGCCAGCAGCCCACCCTGGGTAGCGGGAGGACTTAGCTCCTACAATGAGCAGTTCTTC.

The chain employs TRBV10-3 and TRBJ1-2; perhaps TRBD1 as D (6 bases). The germline V and J ends were trimmed by 6 bases and 2 bases, with 16 bases remaining between them. The CDR3 extends over 15 amino acids. Germline CDR1 reads ENHRY; CDR2 reads SYGVKD. The CDR3 sequence is CAISGTPFMNYGYTF. The CDR3 coding sequence is TGTGCCATCAGCGGGACACCATTTATGAACTATGGCTACACCTTC.

This rearrangement joins TRBV30 to TRBJ1-1; 7 positions match TRBD1. V gave up 4 bases and J gave up 1 base; unmatched junction bases: 9. Germline assignment: CDR1 GTSNPN and CDR2 SVGIG (reference sequence). This CDR3 is 15 amino acids long. The CDR3 is CAWTATYRGNTEAFF. CDR3 bases: TGTGCCTGGACCGCGACGTACAGGGGGAACACTGAAGCTTTCTTT. The full variable domain, with the rest looked up from reference TRBV30 and TRBJ1-1, is SQTIHQWPATLVQPVGSPLSLECTVEGTSNPNLYWYRQAAGRGLQLLFYSVGIGQISSEVPQNLSASRPQDRQFILSSKKLLLSDSGFYLCAWTATYRGNTEAFFGQGTRLTVV.

This chain connects TRBV15 to TRBJ2-5, with D possibly TRBD2 on 5 matching bases. Germline assignment: CDR1 LNHNV and CDR2 YYDKDF (reference sequence). CDR3 length: 14 amino acids. Deletions cut 4 bases from V and 7 bases from J, with 16 bases between. CDR3 region: CATSTGGLAGTQYF. The CDR3 nucleotides read TGTGCCACCAGCACCGGAGGCCTGGCTGGGACCCAGTACTTC.

This chain connects TRBV7-9 to TRBJ1-2, with D possibly TRBD1 on 6 matching bases. The CDR3 contains 13 residues. V shed 5 bases and J shed 2 bases, with 9 bases lying between them. Germline V lookup: CDR1 SEHNR, CDR2 FQNEAQ (reference sequence). The CDR3 DNA is TGTGCCAGCAGCCAACAGGGAAACTATGGCTACACCTTC. This sequence encodes CASSQQGNYGYTF.

The V and J genes are TRBV23-1 and TRBJ1-1, with 7 nucleotides matching TRBD1. Being an ORF, TRBV23-1 has a function that is uncertain. The V gene end was trimmed by 4 bases and the J gene end by 1 base; junction bases not matched to a gene: 9. CDR3 size: 16 residues. As DNA, the CDR3 is TGCGCCAGCAGTCCCTGGGACAGCATAAAGAACACTGAAGCTTTCTTT. Amino acid sequence: CASSPWDSIKNTEAFF.

The genes are TRBV11-3 and TRBJ1-3; D gene unclear. The CDR3 is 14 residues long. In germline, CDR1 is SGHNT, CDR2 YENEEA. V lost 3 bases and J lost 8, with 14 bases in between. DNA of the CDR3: TGTGCCAGCAGCTTGGACTCAAACATAGACACCATATATTTT. Translated, it gives CASSLDSNIDTIYF.

The genes are TRBV5-6 and TRBJ1-2; D is ambiguous. CDR3 length: 13 amino acids. CDR1 is SGHDT, CDR2 YYEEEE, per germline. The V end lost 7 bases, the J end lost 0 bases, and 10 bases lay between the germline ends. The CDR3 sequence is CASRGYPNYGYTF. CDR3 bases: TGTGCCAGCCGGGGTTACCCTAACTATGGCTACACCTTC.

This rearrangement joins TRBV10-3 to TRBJ2-4; the D gene is possibly TRBD1 (6 bases). The V end lost 11 bases, the J end lost 7 bases, and 15 bases lay between the germline ends. CDR1 and CDR2 from the germline V gene are ENHRY and SYGVKD. This CDR3 has 12 residues. This chain's CDR3 is CAVRGGDNIQYF. Here the CDR3 DNA reads TGTGCCGTCCGAGGGGGTGATAACATTCAGTACTTC.

This chain connects TRBV15 to TRBJ1-5, with 7 bases lining up with TRBD1. V dropped 6 bases and J dropped 6; count of bases not matched to a gene: 5. CDR3 length: 13 amino acids. CDR1 and CDR2 (germline): LNHNV, YYDKDF (reference sequence). CDR3 protein: CATRVQGSQPQHF. CDR3 bases: TGTGCCACCAGAGTACAGGGGAGTCAGCCCCAGCATTTT.

This clone was counted a single time. The rearrangement links TRBV5-1 to TRBJ2-2, with 8 bases matching TRBD2. The CDR3 runs 15 residues. From germline, CDR1 is SGHRS and CDR2 YFSETQ. The V gene end was trimmed by 0 bases and the J gene end by 7 bases; junction bases not matched to a gene: 5. CDR3 protein: CASSLGGTSNGELFF. CDR3 DNA: TGCGCCAGCAGCTTGGGCGGGACTAGTAACGGGGAGCTGTTTTTT.